Listed below are T cell receptor beta chains from one sample, sequenced in a study of Graves' ophthalmopathy and Graves' hyperthyroidism. TCRdb re-called the multiplex PCR reads through MiXCR, storing one row per CDR3 protein. This table has hundreds of thousands of distinct CDR3 sequences, roughly 14% appearing once. The sample consisted of peripheral blood. These receptors originate from a woman aged 18 to 35 with stable Graves' hyperthyroidism. CDR3s include the opening cysteine and the closing phenylalanine or tryptophan. D genes are given only for firm matches. Not all rows give a size; the values are once, few, many and, for expanded clones, a class.

v_gene	d_gene	abundance	j_gene	CDR3aa	CDR3nt
TRBV12-3/TRBV12-4	TRBD1	many	TRBJ1-2	CASSLVKGARGYTF	TGTGCCAGCAGTTTAGTCAAGGGGGCGAGGGGCTACACCTTC
TRBV9	NA	many	TRBJ1-1	CASSVEGRTEAFF	TGTGCCAGCAGCGTAGAGGGGCGCACTGAAGCTTTCTTT
TRBV6-1	NA	many	TRBJ1-2	CASSEWGSAAAQTF	TGTGCCAGCAGTGAATGGGGCTCGGCAGCGGCCCAGACCTTC
TRBV4-1	NA	few	TRBJ2-5	CASSQDASQETQYF	TGCGCCAGCAGCCAAGATGCCAGTCAAGAGACCCAGTACTTC
TRBV14	TRBD1	many	TRBJ2-7	CASSPLGQVAHEQYF	TGTGCCAGCAGCCCGCTGGGACAGGTGGCCCACGAGCAGTACTTC
TRBV28	NA	many	TRBJ1-3	CASSSYRATGNTIYF	TGTGCCAGCAGTTCATACAGGGCGACTGGAAACACCATATATTTT
TRBV7-6	TRBD1	NA	TRBJ2-5	CASRRQGEFEETQHF	TGTGCCAGCAGGCGACAGGGGGAATTCGAAGAGACCCAGCACTTC
TRBV10-1	NA	NA	TRBJ2-7	CASSGLLGADITYEQYF	TGCGCCAGCAGTGGCCTTTTAGGGGCAGACATAACCTACGAGCAGTACTTC
TRBV12-3/TRBV12-4	NA	NA	TRBJ1-3	CVSSFWGRGNTIYF	TGTGTCAGCAGTTTCTGGGGGCGCGGAAACACCATATATTTT
TRBV6-1	NA	many	TRBJ1-1	CASFGYTMNTEAFF	TGTGCCAGCTTTGGTTACACCATGAACACTGAAGCTTTCTTT
TRBV29-1	NA	many	TRBJ1-1	CSVPRFPRGPEAFF	TGCAGCGTCCCAAGGTTCCCCCGCGGCCCTGAAGCTTTCTTT
TRBV19	NA	few	TRBJ1-5	CASSILFKGTYRAGNQPQHF	TGTGCCAGTAGTATTCTCTTTAAGGGGACATACCGAGCGGGAAATCAGCCCCAGCATTTT
TRBV10-2	TRBD1	many	TRBJ1-3	CASRDDRGPGNTIYF	TGCGCCAGCAGGGATGACAGGGGTCCCGGAAACACCATATATTTT
TRBV6-1	TRBD1	NA	TRBJ2-5	CARPDRVETQYF	TGTGCCAGACCCGACAGGGTAGAGACCCAGTACTTC
TRBV3-1	NA	many	TRBJ1-2	CASSQSDGDYYGYTF	TGTGCCAGCAGCCAATCTGACGGAGATTACTATGGCTACACCTTC
TRBV6-5	NA	many	TRBJ2-7	CASSYSTGLSYEQYF	TGTGCCAGCAGTTACTCCACGGGTCTCTCCTACGAGCAGTACTTC
TRBV6-1	NA	few	TRBJ1-1	CASSPDVWNTEAFF	TGTGCCAGCAGTCCCGACGTGTGGAACACTGAAGCTTTCTTT
TRBV6-2/TRBV6-3	TRBD1	many	TRBJ2-7	CASSSTGTGRSYEQYF	TGTGCCAGCAGTTCTACCGGGACAGGACGCTCCTACGAGCAGTACTTC
TRBV20-1	TRBD1	many	TRBJ1-2	CSAWGQTGDDYGYTF	TGCAGTGCTTGGGGCCAAACAGGGGACGACTATGGCTACACCTTC
TRBV19	NA	NA	TRBJ1-6	CASSIEVGGNSPLHF	TGTGCCAGTAGTATAGAGGTAGGGGGTAATTCACCCCTCCACTTT
TRBV4-2	NA	NA	TRBJ1-1	CASSQGAEGTEAFF	TGTGCCAGCAGCCAAGGGGCCGAGGGGACTGAAGCTTTCTTT
TRBV25-1	NA	many	TRBJ2-7	CASSARIEQYF	TGTGCCAGCAGTGCCCGTATCGAGCAGTACTTC
TRBV6-5	TRBD2	few	TRBJ2-5	CASSYLGGARQTETQYF	TGTGCCAGCAGTTACCTCGGGGGGGCCCGCCAAACAGAGACCCAGTACTTC
TRBV12-3/TRBV12-4	NA	few	TRBJ1-1	CASSLLGTSEAFF	TGTGCCAGCAGTTTACTTGGGACGTCTGAAGCTTTCTTT
TRBV28	NA	NA	TRBJ1-2	CASTPGGLDTNGYTF	TGTGCCAGCACCCCAGGAGGCCTAGATACCAATGGCTACACCTTC
TRBV6-1	TRBD2	many	TRBJ2-2	CASSGTTSGGTGELFF	TGTGCCAGCAGTGGAACCACTAGCGGAGGGACCGGGGAGCTGTTTTTT
TRBV7-9	NA	many	TRBJ2-6	CASSRDTNSGANVLTF	TGTGCCAGCAGCCGGGACACGAACTCTGGGGCCAACGTCCTGACTTTC
TRBV6-1	TRBD1	NA	TRBJ2-2	CASSNGQGAAGELFF	TGTGCCAGCAGCAACGGACAGGGGGCTGCCGGGGAGCTGTTTTTT
TRBV7-9	TRBD2	NA	TRBJ2-5	CASSLYGTSGEETQYF	TGTGCCAGCAGCTTATATGGGACTAGCGGGGAAGAGACCCAGTACTTC
TRBV19	NA	many	TRBJ1-6	CASSDPLGRDYNSPLHF	TGTGCCAGTAGTGATCCCCTCGGGCGGGACTATAATTCACCCCTCCACTTT
TRBV10-3	TRBD1	few	TRBJ2-2	CAISVQGPGELFF	TGTGCCATCAGTGTACAGGGGCCCGGGGAGCTGTTTTTT
TRBV10-3	NA	many	TRBJ1-2	CAISETGSRGYTF	TGTGCCATCAGTGAGACAGGGAGTAGGGGCTACACCTTC
TRBV10-3	TRBD1	many	TRBJ2-5	CAITGGTGPGETQYF	TGTGCCATCACCGGAGGGACAGGCCCGGGAGAGACCCAGTACTTC
TRBV6-5	TRBD1	many	TRBJ1-6	CASSYLGQGNNSPLHF	TGTGCCAGCAGTTACCTTGGACAGGGGAATAATTCACCCCTCCACTTT
TRBV10-3	NA	NA	TRBJ1-1	CAISDYSSQGTEAFF	TGTGCCATCAGTGATTATTCGTCACAAGGCACTGAAGCTTTCTTT
TRBV12-3/TRBV12-4	NA	many	TRBJ2-7	CAGSSVEQGLYEQYF	TGTGCCGGCAGTTCGGTCGAACAGGGTCTCTACGAGCAGTACTTC
TRBV5-1	TRBD1	many	TRBJ1-1	CASSLDRGIMNTEAFF	TGCGCCAGCAGCTTGGACAGGGGGATCATGAACACTGAAGCTTTCTTT
TRBV7-2	NA	many	TRBJ2-7	CASSLEGWGEQYF	TGTGCCAGCAGCTTAGAAGGGTGGGGCGAGCAGTACTTC
TRBV12-3/TRBV12-4	NA	NA	TRBJ2-2	CASSFLSSEELFF	TGTGCCAGCAGTTTTTTGAGCTCGGAGGAGCTGTTTTTT
TRBV18	TRBD1	few	TRBJ1-2	CASSPLGTGDTGYTF	TGTGCCAGCTCACCACTCGGGACAGGGGACACCGGCTACACCTTC
TRBV7-2	TRBD2	many	TRBJ2-7	CASSSRLAVNYEQYF	TGTGCCAGCAGCTCCAGACTAGCGGTTAACTACGAGCAGTACTTC
TRBV11-2	NA	NA	TRBJ1-1	CASSLVGRGTGSTDAFF	TGTGCCAGCAGCTTAGTAGGGAGGGGCACGGGTAGCACTGATGCTTTCTTT
TRBV20-1	NA	NA	TRBJ2-3	CSAGGQHTQYF	TGCAGTGCTGGGGGACAACATACGCAGTATTTT
TRBV19	NA	many	TRBJ1-2	CASSISGGNYGYTF	TGTGCCAGTAGTATTTCCGGCGGAAACTATGGCTACACCTTC
TRBV6-5	NA	many	TRBJ2-2	CASRGHGELFF	TGTGCCAGCAGGGGACACGGGGAGCTGTTTTTT
TRBV18	NA	few	TRBJ1-1	CASSPDPWATEAFF	TGTGCCAGCTCACCGGACCCCTGGGCCACTGAAGCTTTCTTT
TRBV5-1	NA	many	TRBJ2-7	CASSLSAGFYEQYF	TGCGCCAGCAGCTTGTCAGCGGGTTTCTACGAGCAGTACTTC
TRBV29-1	NA	many	TRBJ1-1	CSVGGPLVGAFF	TGCAGCGTTGGCGGACCCCTGGTAGGAGCTTTCTTT
TRBV7-2	NA	many	TRBJ2-7	CASSLNGGPYEQYF	TGTGCCAGCAGCTTAAACGGGGGGCCCTACGAGCAGTACTTC
TRBV20-1	NA	many	TRBJ1-2	CSARSPGVHYGYTF	TGCAGTGCTAGATCTCCCGGAGTACACTATGGCTACACCTTC
TRBV6-5	NA	NA	TRBJ2-2	CASSYRESGELFF	TGTGCCAGCAGTTACCGTGAATCCGGGGAGCTGTTTTTT
TRBV19	TRBD1	few	TRBJ1-1	CAVGKGAWTEAFF	TGTGCAGTAGGGAAGGGGGCTTGGACTGAAGCTTTCTTT
TRBV11-2	NA	NA	TRBJ1-1	CASSSHRTPPAGNTEAFF	TGTGCCAGCAGCTCCCACCGGACACCTCCCGCCGGGAACACTGAAGCTTTCTTT